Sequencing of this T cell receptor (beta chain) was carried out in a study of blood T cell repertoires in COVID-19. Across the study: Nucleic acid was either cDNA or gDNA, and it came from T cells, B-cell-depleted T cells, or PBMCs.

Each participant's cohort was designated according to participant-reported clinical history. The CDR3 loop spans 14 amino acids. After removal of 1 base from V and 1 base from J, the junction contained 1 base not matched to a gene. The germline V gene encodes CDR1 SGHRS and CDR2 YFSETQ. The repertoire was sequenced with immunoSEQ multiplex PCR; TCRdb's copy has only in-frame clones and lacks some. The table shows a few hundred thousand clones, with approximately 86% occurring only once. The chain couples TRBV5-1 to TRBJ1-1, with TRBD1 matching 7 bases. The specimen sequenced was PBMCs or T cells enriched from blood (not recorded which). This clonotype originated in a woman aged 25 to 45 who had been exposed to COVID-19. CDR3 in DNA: TGCGCCAGCAGCTTGAGGGGGCAGAACACTGAAGCTTTCTTT. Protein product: CASSLRGQNTEAFF.